This T cell receptor (beta chain) was sequenced in a study of OX40 agonist ivuxolimab in advanced cancers. Study overall: Ivuxolimab, an agonist antibody against OX40 (CD134), was given to patients.

About this clone: Its target is unknown.

Clones were sequenced by immunoSEQ multiplex PCR, and TCRdb holds only the in-frame ones, with some missing. The data hold roughly 80,000 clones, with 85% observed a single time. Study-wide findings and caveats: At 0.1 to 3.0 mg/kg and by week 6, clonal expansion occurred in CD4+ and CD8+ blood T cells.

Blood draws occurred at baseline, cycle 4 day 1, and cycle 7 day 1. The TCR originated in an adult with an advanced solid tumor such as melanoma, head and neck, liver or kidney cancer. Specimen: CD4+ or CD8+ T cells sorted from blood, collected in a trial of the OX40 agonist ivuxolimab.

CDR3 sequence: CASSLQQNTEAFF. The CDR3 DNA sequence: TGTGCCAGCAGCTTGCAACAGAACACTGAAGCTTTCTTT. The chain uses TRBV5-8 and TRBJ1-1, with no clear D. The CDR3 is 13 amino acids. CDR1 and CDR2 (germline): SGHTS, YDEGEE. Trimming removed 1 base from V and 1 base from J, with 5 bases in between.